Each of the 19 T cell receptor beta chains below was sequenced from the same sample in a study of blood T cell repertoires in COVID-19. Libraries were prepared by immunoSEQ multiplex PCR; TCRdb keeps only in-frame clonotypes and omits some of them. This table holds 210,000 or so clones, about 82% found once. Specimen: peripheral blood. Receptors were obtained from a woman aged 80 or over with acute or convalescent COVID-19.

This clone was picked up one time. The rearrangement uses TRBV4-1 and TRBJ2-3; 7 bases line up with TRBD2. Germline loops: CDR1 MGHRA, CDR2 YSYEKL. CDR3 length: 14 amino acids. The V segment lost 5 bases and the J segment 3 bases; nucleotides outside the gene matches: 5. Here the CDR3 reads CASSWGLRTDTQYF. DNA for the CDR3: TGCGCCAGCAGCTGGGGACTAAGGACAGATACGCAGTATTTT.

CDR3 in DNA: TGTGCCACCAGCAGAGATCTAAGACAGCGAGACAATGAGCAGTTCTTC. This codes for CATSRDLRQRDNEQFF. V usage is TRBV15 and J usage is TRBJ2-1, with D perhaps TRBD1 (5 bases). V lost 0 bases to trimming and J lost 5 bases, with 14 bases between them. The CDR3 has 16 residues. Looked up from germline, CDR1 is LNHNV and CDR2 is YYDKDF (reference sequence).

This clone was observed a few times. V gene TRBV6-2 or TRBV6-3 combines with J gene TRBJ1-5; D call uncertain. The CDR3 loop spans 16 amino acids. CDR1 and CDR2 (germline): MNHEY, SVGEGT. V lost 2 bases and J lost 0, with 11 bases in between. The CDR3 loop reads CASSYPNTLSNQPQHF. The CDR3 nucleotides read TGTGCCAGCAGTTACCCCAACACCCTTAGCAATCAGCCCCAGCATTTT.

V and J are TRBV30 and TRBJ1-1, with 7 bases fitting TRBD1. Germline V lookup: CDR1 GTSNPN, CDR2 SVGIG (reference sequence). Germline trimming cut 7 bases from V and 0 bases from J; bases unmatched to any gene: 5. CDR3 length: 13 amino acids. CDR3 nucleotide sequence: TGTGCCTTGGGACAGTCGATGAACACTGAAGCTTTCTTT. It encodes CALGQSMNTEAFF.

The chain links TRBV10-3 to TRBJ1-2; TRBD1 is a possible D gene (6 bases). Germline V gene data show CDR1 as ENHRY and CDR2 as SYGVKD. The V end was cut by 2 bases, the J end by 4 bases, with 14 bases between. There are 15 residues in the CDR3. CDR3 region: CAISERIGGTYGYTF. Here the CDR3 DNA reads TGTGCCATCAGTGAGCGAATAGGGGGAACCTATGGCTACACCTTC.

The V and J genes are TRBV19 and TRBJ1-1; 9 bases line up with TRBD1. The CDR3 runs 15 residues. CDR1 LNHDA and CDR2 SQIVND come from the germline V gene (reference sequence). The V segment lost 6 bases and the J segment 1 base; nucleotides outside the gene matches: 6. The CDR3 coding sequence is TGTGCCAGTAGCCTAACAGGGGGCGGGAACACTGAAGCTTTCTTT. Protein sequence: CASSLTGGGNTEAFF. Using reference TRBV19 and TRBJ1-1 for the parts outside the CDR3, the full variable domain is DGGITQSPKYLFRKEGQNVTLSCEQNLNHDAMYWYRQDPGQGLRLIYYSQIVNDFQKGDIAEGYSVSREKKESFPLTVTSAQKNPTAFYLCASSLTGGGNTEAFFGQGTRLTVV.

V gene TRBV6-1 combines with J gene TRBJ2-7; 12 positions match TRBD2. V dropped 4 bases and J dropped 3; count of bases not matched to a gene: 7. This CDR3 has 16 amino acids. Germline-derived CDR1 and CDR2 are MNHNS and SASEGT. The CDR3 nucleotides are TGTGCCAGCAGTGGACTAGCGGGGGTTGGGGGCTACGAGCAGTACTTC. Protein: CASSGLAGVGGYEQYF.

This clone is a singleton in its sample. CDR3 in amino acids: CASSPVGGYTEAFF. The CDR3 DNA reads TGTGCCAGCAGCCCAGTGGGCGGGTACACTGAAGCTTTCTTT. This sequence joins TRBV14 and TRBJ1-1; no clear D gene. Germline V gene sequence: CDR1 SGHDN, CDR2 FVKESK. V lost 4 bases to trimming and J lost 3 bases, with 12 bases between them. CDR3 length: 14 residues.

The V and J genes are TRBV29-1 and TRBJ1-2, with D maybe TRBD1 (5 bases). Trimming shortened V by 4 bases and J by 4 bases, and 13 bases separated the two germline ends. This CDR3 spans 13 amino acids. The germline V gene has CDR1 SQVTM and CDR2 ANQGSEA. CDR3 in amino acids: CSVGEGLGYGYTF. DNA of the CDR3: TGCAGCGTTGGGGAGGGGCTCGGCTATGGCTACACCTTC.

The gene calls are TRBV15 and TRBJ2-7; D is perhaps TRBD2 (6 bases). Trimming left V 2 bases short and J 7 bases short, with 15 bases between. The CDR3 runs to 14 residues. CDR1 and CDR2 from the germline V gene are LNHNV and YYDKDF (reference sequence). The DNA of the CDR3 is TGTGCCACCAGCAGAAATCGGGGGTATGGGGAGCAGTACTTC. This sequence encodes CATSRNRGYGEQYF.

The rearrangement links TRBV4-1 to TRBJ1-1; D is possibly TRBD1 (5 bases). The CDR3 contains 16 residues. Germline assignment: CDR1 MGHRA and CDR2 YSYEKL. The ends were cut back, 0 bases at V and 4 bases at J, with 15 bases in the middle. This CDR3 is CASSQDWGGGGTEAFF. The CDR3 DNA follows: TGCGCCAGCAGCCAAGATTGGGGTGGGGGAGGCACTGAAGCTTTCTTT.

The CDR3, as DNA: TGTGCCTGGGGTGCAGGGGGAGCGACTAATGAAAAACTGTTTTTT. Translated, it gives CAWGAGGATNEKLFF. This chain links TRBV30 with TRBJ1-4, with TRBD1 identical over 7 bases. The CDR3 extends over 15 amino acids. Germline CDR1 and CDR2: GTSNPN and SVGIG (reference sequence). Trimming took 5 bases from V and 2 from J; bases not matched to a gene: 8.

The V and J genes are TRBV5-1 and TRBJ2-3, with TRBD2 as a possible D gene (5 bases). From germline, CDR1 is SGHRS and CDR2 YFSETQ. This CDR3 is built from 15 residues. Trimming removed 6 bases at V and 2 bases at J, with 16 bases between. This CDR3 reads CASKPAEAPTDTQYF. For the CDR3, the DNA is TGCGCCAGCAAACCGGCGGAGGCCCCCACAGATACGCAGTATTTT.

The chain combines TRBV4-3 with TRBJ2-7; 9 bases align to TRBD1. J was trimmed by 7 bases and V by 1 base; bases with no gene match: 11. The CDR3 consists of 16 residues. Germline loops: CDR1 LGHNA, CDR2 YSLEER. The CDR3 is CASSQAGPGTGLEQYF. The CDR3 DNA reads as TGCGCCAGCAGCCAAGCCGGACCAGGGACAGGGCTTGAGCAGTACTTC.

This clone was recorded only once. The chain is built from TRBV19 and TRBJ1-4; 7 nucleotides align to TRBD1. The V gene's germline CDR1 is LNHDA and CDR2 SQIVND (reference sequence). This CDR3 region has 13 residues. V shed 5 bases and J 7 bases; nucleotides not matched to a gene: 4. The CDR3 coding sequence is TGTGCCAGTAGTGAGGACAGGAGTGAAAAACTGTTTTTT. As protein: CASSEDRSEKLFF.

This clone was observed once. V and J are TRBV18 and TRBJ1-4, with D tentatively TRBD1 (6 bases). From germline, CDR1 is KGHSH and CDR2 LQKENI. The CDR3 loop spans 14 amino acids. V was pared by 4 bases and J by 5 bases, with 11 bases between. CDR3 protein: CASSLNGQNEKLFF. In DNA, the CDR3 is TGTGCCAGCTCACTCAACGGACAGAATGAAAAACTGTTTTTT.

This chain connects TRBV28 to TRBJ2-7; D unresolved. V shed 8 bases and J shed 4 bases, with 9 bases lying between them. The CDR3 is made up of 11 amino acids. Germline CDR1 reads MDHEN; CDR2 reads SYDVKM. The CDR3 protein is CASSVLYEQYF. In nucleotides, the CDR3 is TGTGCCAGCTCCGTCTTATACGAGCAGTACTTC.

The V call is TRBV11-3, the J call TRBJ1-4, with 9 bases fitting TRBD1. CDR1 and CDR2 (germline): SGHNT, YENEEA. CDR3 length equals 15 residues. J was trimmed by 5 bases and V by 5 bases; bases with no gene match: 6. The CDR3 DNA reads as TGTGCCAGCAGCGAATGGACAGGGGAAAATGAAAAACTGTTTTTT. Amino acid sequence: CASSEWTGENEKLFF.

V and J are TRBV4-3 and TRBJ1-2; 7 nucleotides match TRBD1. The CDR3 is 13 residues long. V dropped 2 bases and J dropped 6; count of bases not matched to a gene: 3. Germline values: CDR1 LGHNA, CDR2 YSLEER. CDR3 residues: CASSQRDRDGYTF. CDR3 in DNA: TGCGCCAGCAGCCAACGAGACAGGGATGGCTACACCTTC.